These 14 T cell receptor beta chains were sequenced from one sample in a study of blood T cell repertoires in COVID-19 (dated by TCRdb to the early 2020s). The receptor library was made with the immunoSEQ multiplex PCR assay. TCRdb took over this immuneACCESS table, retaining in-frame rearrangements with V and J assigned. Such tables are incomplete; in checked studies, under half of the missing clones stem from an unresolved V gene, and the remainder is unexplained. This sample comprises over 300,000 clones, 89% of them detected only once. Around 6.6% of the sample rests with the top ten. Sequenced material: peripheral blood. The receptor source for this set is a man aged 18 to 35 who had recovered from COVID-19.

The rearrangement joins TRBV12-3 or TRBV12-4 to TRBJ2-1; D gene ambiguous. The CDR3 is 12 amino acids. V gave up 3 bases and J gave up 4 bases, with 4 bases separating them. For the CDR3, the DNA is TGTGCCAGCAGTTTCCCGTACAATGAGCAGTTCTTC. Translated: CASSFPYNEQFF.

The chain is built from TRBV5-1 and TRBJ2-1; tentatively, D is TRBD1 (7 bases). The length of the CDR3 is 14 residues. Trimming stripped 7 bases from V and 5 bases from J, with 16 bases between. Germline CDR1 and CDR2: SGHRS and YFSETQ. CDR3 nucleotide sequence: TGCGCCAGCTCAGGGGGGACCCCCGACAATGAGCAGTTCTTC. Residues: CASSGGTPDNEQFF.

Note on this clone: Within the sample, other DNA sequences also encode this same CDR3. The V gene is TRBV25-1, the J gene TRBJ1-2; 7 bases fit TRBD1. After removal of 4 bases from V and 4 bases from J, the junction contained 3 bases not matched to a gene. The CDR3 totals 13 residues. The germline V gene encodes CDR1 MGHDK and CDR2 SYGVNS. As DNA, the CDR3 is TGTGCCAGCAGTGCAGGGACAGTCTATGGCTACACCTTC. As protein: CASSAGTVYGYTF.

V is TRBV6-6 and J is TRBJ1-4; D gene unclear. The V and J ends lost 2 bases and 3 bases respectively, with 7 bases between them. Per germline, CDR1 MNHNY and CDR2 SVGAGI (reference sequence). This CDR3 is built from 14 residues. CDR3 nucleotides: TGTGCCAGCAGTTACGGAGGATCTAATGAAAAACTGTTTTTT. Protein sequence: CASSYGGSNEKLFF.

This chain links TRBV3-1 (or the pseudogene TRBV3-2) with TRBJ2-1, with no clear D. Trimming stripped 3 bases from V and 8 bases from J, with 11 bases between. Germline CDR1 is LGHDT and CDR2 is YNNKEL (reference sequence). The CDR3 has 13 amino acids. The CDR3: CASSQNLRDEQFF. The DNA for the CDR3 is TGTGCCAGCAGCCAGAATTTACGGGATGAGCAGTTCTTC.

The rearrangement joins TRBV5-1 to TRBJ1-2; the D gene is possibly TRBD1 (6 bases). Germline CDR1 and CDR2: SGHRS and YFSETQ. V dropped 0 bases and J dropped 1 base, with 7 bases sitting between them. The CDR3 has 14 amino acids. The CDR3 loop reads CASSLAGDNYGYTF. The CDR3 DNA follows: TGCGCCAGCAGCTTGGCAGGGGATAACTATGGCTACACCTTC.

V usage is TRBV12-3 or TRBV12-4 and J usage is TRBJ1-2; D is perhaps TRBD1 (5 bases). V lost 6 bases and J 2 bases, leaving 10 bases between the germline ends. This CDR3 region has 13 residues. CDR3 DNA sequence: TGTGCCAGCAGCCCACAGGAAAACTATGGCTACACCTTC. Amino acids: CASSPQENYGYTF.

This clone was seen just once. The same CDR3 is also encoded by other DNA sequences in this sample. The chain couples TRBV19 to TRBJ2-5; D unresolved. The CDR3 has 11 residues. The V gene lost 5 bases and the J gene lost 5 bases, with 6 bases spanning the gap. The germline gives CDR1 LNHDA, CDR2 SQIVND (reference sequence). CDR3 protein: CASSSTETQYF. CDR3 bases: TGTGCCAGTAGTTCTACCGAGACCCAGTACTTC.

This chain uses TRBV7-8 with TRBJ2-7, with D unresolved. Germline loops: CDR1 SGHVS, CDR2 FQNEAQ. The CDR3 runs to 15 residues. With 4 bases removed from V and 0 bases from J, the gap between germline ends came to 13 bases. The CDR3 DNA reads TGTGCCAGCAGCTATAGCCTTAGCACCTCCTACGAGCAGTACTTC. As protein: CASSYSLSTSYEQYF. The whole variable domain, remainder taken from reference TRBV7-8 and TRBJ2-7, is GAGVSQSPRYKVAKRGQDVALRCDPISGHVSLFWYQQALGQGPEFLTYFQNEAQLDKSGLPSDRFFAERPEGSVSTLKIQRTQQEDSAVYLCASSYSLSTSYEQYFGPGTRLTVT.

V is TRBV18 and J is TRBJ2-3, with 7 bases identical to TRBD1. The CDR3 runs 14 residues. Looked up from germline, CDR1 is KGHSH and CDR2 is LQKENI. V shed 5 bases, J shed 2 bases, and the junction held 4 bases outside the gene matches. CDR3 bases: TGTGCCAGCTCAGGGACAGCGAACACAGATACGCAGTATTTT. It codes for CASSGTANTDTQYF.

The chain is built from TRBV5-1 and TRBJ2-2; 7 positions match TRBD1. The germline V gene has CDR1 SGHRS and CDR2 YFSETQ. The CDR3 has 16 amino acids. Losses at the gene ends were 4 bases for V and 6 bases for J; bases not matched to a gene: 12. The CDR3 here is CASSALQGMVPGELFF. The CDR3 DNA follows: TGCGCCAGCAGCGCCTTACAGGGGATGGTCCCCGGGGAGCTGTTTTTT.

The chain's CDR3 is CASSVGLAGGFNEQFF. Written as DNA, the CDR3 is TGTGCCAGCAGCGTAGGTTTGGCGGGAGGGTTCAATGAGCAGTTCTTC. The V call is TRBV9, the J call TRBJ2-1; TRBD2 matches 9 bases. V trimming: 0 bases; J trimming: 6 bases; junction bases outside the gene matches: 7. The V gene's germline CDR1 is SGDLS and CDR2 YYNGEE. The CDR3 loop spans 16 amino acids.

The chain joins TRBV19 to TRBJ2-3; no definite D call. This CDR3 contains 14 residues. V was cut by 3 bases and J by 0 bases, with 7 bases left in between. Germline CDR1 is LNHDA and CDR2 is SQIVND (reference sequence). Written as DNA, the CDR3 is TGTGCCAGTAGTATCGGGTTTAGCACAGATACGCAGTATTTT. The encoded protein is CASSIGFSTDTQYF.

V and J are TRBV7-9 and TRBJ2-1; D ambiguous. CDR3 length equals 14 residues. Germline lookup yields CDR1 SEHNR and CDR2 FQNEAQ (reference sequence). V shed 5 bases and J shed 8 bases, with 16 bases lying between them. The CDR3, as DNA: TGTGCCAGCAGCCCGACTCTAGGCAACTATGAGCAGTTCTTC. Protein sequence: CASSPTLGNYEQFF.